These T cell receptor beta chains were read from a single sample in a study of cytomegalovirus exposure and HLA in healthy donors. Only in-frame clones appear in the TCRdb table, and some are missing; sequencing was by immunoSEQ multiplex PCR. Here the sample spans roughly 100,000 clones, roughly 82% being singletons. Material for sequencing was PBMCs. The receptor set was obtained from a male donor in good health and CMV-seropositive. The CDR3 runs from the conserved cysteine through the conserved F or W. A D gene is named only where the DNA matches it firmly. The size entry is marked missing in some rows and otherwise reads once, few, many or a size class.

>TRBV9|-|TRBJ2-7|15|TRBD2
TGTGCCAGCAGCCCAACTAGCGGTAACTCCTACGAGCAGTACTTC
CASSPTSGNSYEQYF
>TRBV7-2|-|TRBJ1-5|15|-
TGTGCCAGCAGCTTAGGGATCAGGATCCATCAGCCCCAGCATTTT
CASSLGIRIHQPQHF
>TRBV7-9|-|TRBJ1-6|11|-
TGTGCCAGCAGCCTACAGGGTCCCCTCCACTTT
CASSLQGPLHF
>TRBV6-4|-|TRBJ2-1|19|TRBD2
TGTGCCAGCAGTGACTCGGTCTTTGGACTAGGGAGCTCCTACAATGAGCAGTTCTTC
CASSDSVFGLGSSYNEQFF
>TRBV10-1|few|TRBJ1-1|14|TRBD1
TGCGCCAGCAGTGAACTGAATAGACAGGGGAGGTCTTTCTTT
CASSELNRQGRSFF
>TRBV6-5|-|TRBJ2-7|16|TRBD2
TGTGCCAGCAGTTACCTCAGACTAGCGGGGAGCCTCGAGCAGTACTTC
CASSYLRLAGSLEQYF
>TRBV4-2|-|TRBJ2-5|18|-
TGTGCCAGCAGCCATGCTCGCTTACGGCGGGAAAACCAAGAGACCCAGTACTTC
CASSHARLRRENQETQYF
>TRBV5-4|-|TRBJ2-7|14|-
TGTGCCAGCAGCTTATCAGAGGGGGCCTACGAGCAGTACTTC
CASSLSEGAYEQYF
>TRBV28|-|TRBJ2-5|16|TRBD2
TGTGCCAGCAGTTTGGAGGGGGGACTAGCCCAAGAGACCCAGTACTTC
CASSLEGGLAQETQYF
>TRBV10-1|-|TRBJ1-1|14|TRBD1
TGCGCCAGCGTGGGACAGGGGGCTGGCACTGAAGCTTTCTTT
CASVGQGAGTEAFF
>TRBV6-6|-|TRBJ1-4|16|-
TGTGCCAGCAGTTACGGGGGTCCGGGGGTCGGGGAAAAACTGTTTTTT
CASSYGGPGVGEKLFF
>TRBV6-5|-|TRBJ2-2|13|-
TGTGCCAGCAGTCGGGGGACAGCCGGTAGGCTGTTTTTT
CASSRGTAGRLFF
>TRBV27|-|TRBJ1-2|12|-
TGCCGCCTCTGGGCAGGTCACTATGGCTACACCTTC
CRLWAGHYGYTF
>TRBV29-1|-|TRBJ2-3|13|TRBD2
TGCAGCGCCGAGACTAGCGCGACAGATACGCAGTATTTT
CSAETSATDTQYF
>TRBV6-5|few|TRBJ2-7|15|-
TGTGCCAGCAGTTACGGAGGGGGGGGCTCCTACGAGCAGTACTTC
CASSYGGGGSYEQYF
>TRBV2|once|TRBJ2-1|14|TRBD2
TGTGCCAGCAGTGCTCGCTCTAGCGGGGGGGAGCAGTTCTTC
CASSARSSGGEQFF
>TRBV27|few|TRBJ2-7|13|-
TGTGCCAGCGGCCCTACCCGCGGGGACGAGCAGTACTTC
CASGPTRGDEQYF
>TRBV29-1|once|TRBJ1-1|14|TRBD1
TGCAGCGTTGCGACAGGGGGCATGAACACTGAAGCTTTCTTT
CSVATGGMNTEAFF
>TRBV4-3|once|TRBJ1-4|17|-
TGCGCCAGCAGCCAAGATGGAGGGCACAGAAGGGGTGAAAAACTGTTTTTT
CASSQDGGHRRGEKLFF
>TRBV30|-|TRBJ2-7|10|-
TGTGCCTGGTCCCAGAACGAGCAGTACTTC
CAWSQNEQYF
>TRBV18|few|TRBJ1-1|14|TRBD1
TGTGCCAGCTCCGCAGGGGGACAGGCCACTGAAGCTTTCTTT
CASSAGGQATEAFF
>TRBV14|once|TRBJ1-2|14|-
TGTGCCAGCAGCCAGAACATCGTAACCTATGGCTACACCTTC
CASSQNIVTYGYTF